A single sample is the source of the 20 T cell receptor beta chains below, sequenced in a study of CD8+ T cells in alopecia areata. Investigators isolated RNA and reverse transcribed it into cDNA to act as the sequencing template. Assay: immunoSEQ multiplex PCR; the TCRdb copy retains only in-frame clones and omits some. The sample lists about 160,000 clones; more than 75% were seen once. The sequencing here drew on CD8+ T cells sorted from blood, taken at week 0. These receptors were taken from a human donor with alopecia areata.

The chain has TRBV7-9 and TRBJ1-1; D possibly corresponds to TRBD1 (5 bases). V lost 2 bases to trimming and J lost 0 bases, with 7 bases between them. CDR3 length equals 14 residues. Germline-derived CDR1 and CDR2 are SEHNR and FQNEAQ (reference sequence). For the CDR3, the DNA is TGTGCCAGCAGCTTACCGGGGCTGAACACTGAAGCTTTCTTT. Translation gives CASSLPGLNTEAFF. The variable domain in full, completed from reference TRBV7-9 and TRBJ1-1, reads DTGVSQNPRHKITKRGQNVTFRCDPISEHNRLYWYRQTLGQGPEFLTYFQNEAQLEKSRLLSDRFSAERPKGSFSTLEIQRTEQGDSAMYLCASSLPGLNTEAFFGQGTRLTVV.

CDR3 region: CASREPRTATDTQYF. The CDR3 DNA is TGTGCCAGCAGGGAACCTAGGACAGCCACAGATACGCAGTATTTT. This rearrangement joins TRBV2 to TRBJ2-3, with a tentative D call TRBD1 (6 bases). Trimming removed 6 bases at V and 2 bases at J, with 15 bases between. This CDR3 has 15 amino acids. The germline CDR1 and CDR2 sequences are SNHLY and FYNNEI.

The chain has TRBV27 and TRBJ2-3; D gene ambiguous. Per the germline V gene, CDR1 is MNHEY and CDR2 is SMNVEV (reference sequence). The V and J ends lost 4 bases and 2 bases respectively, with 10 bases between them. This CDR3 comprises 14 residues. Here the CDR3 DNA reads TGTGCCAGCAGTTCGCCCGGAGTCACAGATACGCAGTATTTT. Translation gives CASSSPGVTDTQYF.

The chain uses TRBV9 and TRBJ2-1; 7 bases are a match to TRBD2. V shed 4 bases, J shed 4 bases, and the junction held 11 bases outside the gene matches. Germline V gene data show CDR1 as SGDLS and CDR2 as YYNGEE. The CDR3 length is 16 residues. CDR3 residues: CASSHGASGIYNEQFF. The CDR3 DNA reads TGTGCCAGCAGCCACGGCGCTAGCGGTATTTACAATGAGCAGTTCTTC.

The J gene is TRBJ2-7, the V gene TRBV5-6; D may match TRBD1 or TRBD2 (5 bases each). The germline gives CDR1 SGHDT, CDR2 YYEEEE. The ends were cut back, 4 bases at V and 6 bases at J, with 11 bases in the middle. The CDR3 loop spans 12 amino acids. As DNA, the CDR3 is TGTGCCAGCAGCGCCGGGACGCCCGAGCAGTACTTC. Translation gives CASSAGTPEQYF.

CDR3 in DNA: TGTGCCAGCAGCCTGAGACTCATAGATGAGCAGTTCTTC. Its translation: CASSLRLIDEQFF. This sequence joins TRBV11-2 and TRBJ2-1; D gene unclear. This CDR3 region has 13 residues. Germline V CDR1 and CDR2: SGHAT, FQNNGV. The V end was cut by 5 bases, the J end by 8 bases, with 13 bases between.

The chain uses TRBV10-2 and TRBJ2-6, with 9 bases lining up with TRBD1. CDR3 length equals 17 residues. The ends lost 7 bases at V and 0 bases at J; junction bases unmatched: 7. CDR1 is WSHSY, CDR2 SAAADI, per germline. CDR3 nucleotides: TGCGCCAGCACCTGGACAGGGGATCCCTCTGGGGCCAACGTCCTGACTTTC. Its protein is CASTWTGDPSGANVLTF.

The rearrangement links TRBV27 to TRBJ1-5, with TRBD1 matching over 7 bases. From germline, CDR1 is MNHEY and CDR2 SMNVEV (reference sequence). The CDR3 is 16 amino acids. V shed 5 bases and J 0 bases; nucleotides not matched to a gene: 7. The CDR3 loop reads CASSRTGPYSNQPQHF. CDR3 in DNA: TGTGCCAGCAGTCGGACAGGACCATATAGCAATCAGCCCCAGCATTTT.

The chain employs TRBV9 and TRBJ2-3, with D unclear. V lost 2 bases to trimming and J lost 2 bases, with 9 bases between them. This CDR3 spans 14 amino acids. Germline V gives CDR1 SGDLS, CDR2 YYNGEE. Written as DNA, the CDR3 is TGTGCCAGCAGCGTCTGGGGAACCACAGATACGCAGTATTTT. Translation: CASSVWGTTDTQYF.

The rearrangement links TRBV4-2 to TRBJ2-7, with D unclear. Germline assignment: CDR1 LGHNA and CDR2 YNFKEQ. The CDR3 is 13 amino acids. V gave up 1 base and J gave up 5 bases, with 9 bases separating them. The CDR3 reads CASSQGPLDEQYF. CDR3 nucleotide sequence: TGTGCCAGCAGCCAAGGGCCCCTCGACGAGCAGTACTTC.

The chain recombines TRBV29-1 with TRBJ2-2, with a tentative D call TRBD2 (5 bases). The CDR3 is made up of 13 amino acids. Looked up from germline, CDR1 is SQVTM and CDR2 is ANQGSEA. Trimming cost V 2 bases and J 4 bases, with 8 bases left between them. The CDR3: CSVERESTGELFF. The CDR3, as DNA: TGCAGCGTTGAAAGGGAGAGCACCGGGGAGCTGTTTTTT.

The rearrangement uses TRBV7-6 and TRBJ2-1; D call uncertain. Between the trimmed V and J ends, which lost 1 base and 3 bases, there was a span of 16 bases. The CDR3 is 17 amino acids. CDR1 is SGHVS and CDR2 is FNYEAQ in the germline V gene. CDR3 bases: TGTGCCAGCAGCTTAGGCATTCAGAATTCTGGCTACAATGAGCAGTTCTTC. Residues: CASSLGIQNSGYNEQFF. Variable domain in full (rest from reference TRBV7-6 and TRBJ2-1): GAGVSQSPRYKVTKRGQDVALRCDPISGHVSLYWYRQALGQGPEFLTYFNYEAQQDKSGLPNDRFSAERPEGSISTLTIQRTEQRDSAMYRCASSLGIQNSGYNEQFFGPGTRLTVL.

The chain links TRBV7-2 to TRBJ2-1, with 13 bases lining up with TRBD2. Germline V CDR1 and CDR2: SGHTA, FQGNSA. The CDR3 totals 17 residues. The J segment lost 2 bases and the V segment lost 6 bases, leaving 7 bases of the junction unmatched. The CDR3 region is CASSSTGTSGTYNEQFF. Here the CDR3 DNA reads TGTGCCAGCAGTTCCACCGGGACTAGCGGGACCTACAATGAGCAGTTCTTC.

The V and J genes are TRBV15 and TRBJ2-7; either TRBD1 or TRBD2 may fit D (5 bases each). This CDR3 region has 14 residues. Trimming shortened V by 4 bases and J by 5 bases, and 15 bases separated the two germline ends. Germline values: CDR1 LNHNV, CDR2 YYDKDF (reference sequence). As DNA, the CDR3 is TGTGCCACCAGCACCCCGAGGGACCCACACGAGCAGTACTTC. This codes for CATSTPRDPHEQYF.

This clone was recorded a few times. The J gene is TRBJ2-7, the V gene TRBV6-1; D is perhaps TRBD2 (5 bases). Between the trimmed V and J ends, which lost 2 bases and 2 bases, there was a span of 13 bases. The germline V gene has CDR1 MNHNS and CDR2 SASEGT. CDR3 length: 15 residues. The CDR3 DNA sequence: TGTGCCAGCAGTGAATGGACTTCGACCACCTACGAGCAGTACTTC. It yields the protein CASSEWTSTTYEQYF.

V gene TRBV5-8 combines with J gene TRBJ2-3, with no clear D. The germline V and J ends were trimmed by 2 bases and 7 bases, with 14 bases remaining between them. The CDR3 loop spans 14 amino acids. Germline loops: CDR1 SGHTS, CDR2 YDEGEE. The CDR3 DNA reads TGTGCCAGCAGCTTTCAGACGGTTGTGCATACGCAGTATTTT. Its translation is CASSFQTVVHTQYF.

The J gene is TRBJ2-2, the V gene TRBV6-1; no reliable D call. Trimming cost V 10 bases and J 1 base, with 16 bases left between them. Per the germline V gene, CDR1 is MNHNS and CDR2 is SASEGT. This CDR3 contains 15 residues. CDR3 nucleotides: TGTGCCATCGCATACTGGGGAAGGAACACCGGGGAGCTGTTTTTT. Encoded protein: CAIAYWGRNTGELFF.

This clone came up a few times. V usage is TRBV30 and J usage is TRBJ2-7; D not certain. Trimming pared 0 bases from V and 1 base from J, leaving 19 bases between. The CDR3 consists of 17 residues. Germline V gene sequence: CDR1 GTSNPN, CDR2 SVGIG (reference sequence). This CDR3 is CAWSVRRSRAVSYEQYF. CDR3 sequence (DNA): TGTGCCTGGAGTGTTCGTAGGTCTCGCGCAGTTTCCTACGAGCAGTACTTC.

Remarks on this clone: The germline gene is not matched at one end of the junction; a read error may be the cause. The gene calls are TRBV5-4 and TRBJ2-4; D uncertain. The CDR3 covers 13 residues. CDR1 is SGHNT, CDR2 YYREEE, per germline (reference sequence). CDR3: CASSLGTGSPYAF. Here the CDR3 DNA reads TGTGCCAGCAGCTTAGGTACCGGGTCACCCTATGCTTTC.

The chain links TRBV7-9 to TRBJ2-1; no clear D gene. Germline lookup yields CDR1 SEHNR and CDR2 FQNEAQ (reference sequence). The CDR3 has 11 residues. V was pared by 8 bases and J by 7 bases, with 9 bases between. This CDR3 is CASPLGNEQFF. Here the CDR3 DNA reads TGTGCCAGCCCCCTCGGGAATGAGCAGTTCTTC.